Reported below is one T cell receptor beta chain. This clone was picked up a small number of times. Its binding antigen is unknown. No base quality information exists; no much larger clone differs at one position. This record comes from a study of blood T cell repertoires in COVID-19 (TCRdb year 2020). Context from the whole study: The collaborator samples originated in the United States, Italy and Spain and spanned the acute and convalescent phases of COVID-19. The prospective study material was composed of cDNA or gDNA derived from T cells, B-cell-depleted T cells, or PBMCs. Deeply sampled blood TCRbeta repertoires from subjects exposed to, actively infected with, or recovered from COVID-19 were included in the dataset. A freely available public database, intended as a resource for researchers studying the immune response to SARS-CoV-2, is where the repertoires were released. Samples were obtained from the ongoing ImmuneRACE study (first 160 participants) and from about 1,300 subjects provided by 6 global collaborators. Sample metadata almost always included a de-identified subject ID, COVID-19 status, age in years and sex. Where available, HLA class I and class II types were taken from metadata supplied by the sample provider and were not determined by assay-based typing.

The germline V gene (reference sequence) supplies CDR1 LNHDA and CDR2 SQIVND. V is pruned by 5 bases and J by 1 base, leaving 10 bases of the junction without a gene match. The CDR3 runs 18 residues from the cysteine to the phenylalanine. Left in the record is the CDR3 DNA by itself, 54 bases read in frame from the first base. Whole blood was collected in K2EDTA tubes by collaborating institutions according to the institutions' own protocols. For TCRbeta analysis, collaborators shipped samples as frozen whole blood, isolated PBMCs, or DNA extracted from either of those sample types. TCRbeta CDR3 regions were amplified from genomic DNA using the immunoSEQ Assay, a bias-controlled multiplex PCR. The original methods were these. Within the assay, amplification of reference gene primers was used to estimate how many nucleated cells each sample contained. Sequence reads were collapsed and filtered to measure the absolute abundance of every unique TCRbeta CDR3 rearrangement. For each sample, productive Simpson clonality was calculated by taking the square root of Simpson's diversity index across productive rearrangements. TCRdb carries this immuneACCESS record with in-frame sequences only. Its versions omit some clonotypes, under half of them owing to an unresolved V gene in the studies checked, with the rest unexplained. Clonal size and the V and J genes are those of that table, whereas D and trimming came from the DNA. Recorded for this sample are 240,000 or so clones; about 80% of them occurred a single time. The ten largest clones capture under 2% of the sample.

Here is what the overall study found, with its caveats: The amount of clinical and demographic metadata varied by source and participant and was provided uncurated.

The material sequenced was peripheral blood. The receptor was derived from an elderly woman with acute or convalescent COVID-19. This chain is built from TRBV19 and TRBJ2-5; 13 bases in the junction line up with TRBD2. The bases are TGTGCCAGTAGTCCGGGCTCGACTAGCGGGGGGTCCCAAGAGACCCAGTACTTC. The encoded protein is CASSPGSTSGGSQETQYF.